A single sample gave rise to the 32 T cell receptor beta chains below, sequenced in a study of T cells in Graves' hyperthyroidism and ophthalmopathy. Amplified TCR beta CDR3 regions came from RNA transcripts. First-round RT-PCR with HTBI primers amplified the TCR CDR3 region. TCRdb redid the calling of the multiplex PCR reads with MiXCR, one entry per CDR3 protein. The repertoire holds around 760,000 distinct CDR3 sequences, with 30% to 40% as singletons. The sequencing sample was made of blood. The receptor set was obtained from a woman aged 40-49 years with Graves' hyperthyroidism.

About this clonotype itself: This sequence may be a read error, since a much larger clone differs from it by one base. CDR3 DNA sequence: TGCAGCACCTCAGGAGGGATGAACGCTGAAGCTTTCTTT. Translation: CSTSGGMNAEAFF. The rearrangement uses TRBV29-1 and TRBJ1-1; unclear D gene. Germline lookup yields CDR1 SQVTM and CDR2 ANQGSEA. The CDR3 sequence is 13 residues long.

The chain employs TRBV20-1 and TRBJ1-5; D is perhaps TRBD1 (5 bases). The CDR3 has 16 amino acids. CDR1 and CDR2 from the germline V gene are DFQATT and SNEGSKA (reference sequence). The V end was cut by 0 bases, the J end by 1 base, with 13 bases between. The CDR3 DNA follows: TGCAGTGCTAGAGATATCGGGGGTACAAGCAATCAGCCCCAGCATTTT. This translates into CSARDIGGTSNQPQHF.

Remarks on this clonotype: This sequence may be a read error, since a much larger clone differs from it by one base. V usage is TRBV7-4 and J usage is TRBJ1-3; no clear D. The germline V gene has CDR1 SGHVT and CDR2 SQSDAQ. CDR3 length equals 13 residues. V was trimmed by 5 bases and J by 8 bases, leaving 13 bases between them. The DNA of the CDR3 is TGTGCCAGCAGCGCCGAGCTGGACGACACCATATATTTT. This codes for CASSAELDDTIYF.

The CDR3 DNA follows: TGTGCCAGCAGTTACACGGCGACTAGCGGGGGTTACCCAGATACGCAGTATTTT. Protein product: CASSYTATSGGYPDTQYF. The V gene is TRBV6-6, the J gene TRBJ2-3; 12 bases line up with TRBD2. J was trimmed by 4 bases and V by 2 bases; bases with no gene match: 10. The germline V gene encodes CDR1 MNHNY and CDR2 SVGAGI (reference sequence). The CDR3 is made up of 18 amino acids.

This clonotype was observed a few times. The chain joins TRBV6-5 to TRBJ1-2, with a possible D match to TRBD1 (6 bases). The CDR3 totals 16 residues. Trimming cost V 5 bases and J 2 bases, with 18 bases left between them. CDR1 is MNHEY, CDR2 SVGAGI, per germline. CDR3 sequence: CASSPAAGHTNYGYTF. The CDR3 nucleotides read TGTGCCAGCAGTCCTGCCGCGGGACACACAAACTATGGCTACACCTTC.

The V and J genes are TRBV4-3 and TRBJ1-6; TRBD1 might be the D (5 bases). The CDR3 spans 18 residues. Germline assignment: CDR1 LGHNA and CDR2 YSLEER. V was trimmed by 0 bases and J by 6 bases, leaving 18 bases between them. CDR3 nucleotides: TGCGCCAGCAGCCAAGAGAGGCCGGGGCAGGGAACTAATTCACCCCTCCACTTT. It codes for CASSQERPGQGTNSPLHF.

This clonotype was found many times. The CDR3 DNA sequence: TGTGCCATCAGTGGCGGCGGCGGGGAGATTGGGGAGACCCAGTACTTC. It specifies CAISGGGGEIGETQYF. The rearrangement joins TRBV10-3 to TRBJ2-5; possibly TRBD2 for D (6 bases). Looked up from germline, CDR1 is ENHRY and CDR2 is SYGVKD. Trimming pared 4 bases from V and 5 bases from J, leaving 20 bases between. This CDR3 is 16 amino acids long.

The chain links TRBV20-1 to TRBJ2-2; TRBD1 matches 8 bases. The CDR3 totals 16 residues. The junction had 4 bases not matched to a gene; V was cut back by 0 bases and J by 1 base. CDR1 is DFQATT, CDR2 SNEGSKA, per germline (reference sequence). The CDR3 sequence is CSARDYGTGNTGELFF. The CDR3 DNA reads TGCAGTGCTAGAGATTACGGGACAGGGAACACCGGGGAGCTGTTTTTT.

This clonotype was observed a few times. The chain is built from TRBV20-1 and TRBJ2-7, with TRBD1 identical over 9 bases. CDR1 is DFQATT and CDR2 is SNEGSKA in the germline V gene (reference sequence). The CDR3 covers 14 residues. V was pared by 3 bases and J by 4 bases, with 7 bases of the junction left unmatched. The CDR3 DNA is TGCAGTGCTAGGGTCCGGGACAGGGATTACGAGCAGTACTTC. Its protein is CSARVRDRDYEQYF.

This clonotype was seen at least ten times. This rearrangement joins TRBV2 to TRBJ1-2, with D possibly matching TRBD1 (5 bases). This CDR3 is 15 amino acids long. Looked up from germline, CDR1 is SNHLY and CDR2 is FYNNEI. V was pared by 4 bases and J by 6 bases, with 18 bases between. This CDR3 reads CASSVALTALHGYTF. The CDR3 DNA reads as TGTGCCAGCAGTGTTGCTTTGACAGCCCTCCATGGCTACACCTTC.

This clonotype has a count of ten or more. This chain joins TRBV6-5 and TRBJ1-3, with 7 bases that match TRBD1. CDR1 and CDR2 (germline): MNHEY, SVGAGI. The CDR3 contains 15 residues. The V segment lost 2 bases and the J segment 0 bases; nucleotides outside the gene matches: 1. The CDR3 DNA sequence: TGTGCCAGCAGTTACGACAGGGACTCTGGAAACACCATATATTTT. This gives the protein CASSYDRDSGNTIYF.

The chain carries TRBV10-3 and TRBJ1-5; 8 positions agree with TRBD1. Unmatched junction bases numbered 5, after V lost 2 bases and J lost 5 bases. Per germline, CDR1 ENHRY and CDR2 SYGVKD. The CDR3 consists of 15 residues. The CDR3 loop reads CAISEAGTGDQPQHF. In DNA, the CDR3 is TGTGCCATCAGTGAGGCAGGGACAGGCGATCAGCCCCAGCATTTT.

The V call is TRBV27, the J call TRBJ2-2; D may match TRBD1 or TRBD2 (5 bases each). CDR3 length: 14 amino acids. From germline, CDR1 is MNHEY and CDR2 SMNVEV (reference sequence). The V and J ends lost 4 bases and 4 bases respectively, with 10 bases between them. The DNA of the CDR3 is TGTGCCAGCAGTTCACCGGGACCCACCGGGGAGCTGTTTTTT. Protein sequence: CASSSPGPTGELFF.

A word on this clonotype: A much larger clone lies one base from this, so it may be a read error. V usage is TRBV7-2 and J usage is TRBJ1-2; tentatively, D is TRBD1 (6 bases). This CDR3 contains 12 residues. V lost 11 bases, J lost 9 bases, and 19 bases lay in between. Per the germline V gene, CDR1 is SGHTA and CDR2 is FQGNSA. In DNA, the CDR3 is TGTGCCGGCACCGTGGGGACAAACCGCTACACCTTC. It encodes CAGTVGTNRYTF.

This clonotype came up many times. The chain links TRBV20-1 to TRBJ1-2; 7 positions match TRBD1. CDR1 is DFQATT, CDR2 SNEGSKA, per germline (reference sequence). The CDR3 covers 12 residues. With V trimmed by 6 bases and J by 8 bases, 9 bases remained unmatched. The CDR3 DNA follows: TGCAGTGCGCGTACGGGACAGTCGGGCTACACCTTC. Translating it yields CSARTGQSGYTF.

As for this clonotype: Possible read error: a much larger clone is one base away. V is TRBV12-3 or TRBV12-4 and J is TRBJ1-4, with D possibly being TRBD1 (5 bases). Trimming pared 8 bases from V and 12 bases from J, leaving 13 bases between. The CDR3 runs 11 residues. CDR3 DNA sequence: TGTGCCAGCGGTGCCCGGGGGGAACTGTTTTTT. Translating it yields CASGARGELFF.

This clonotype was counted ten times or more. V and J are TRBV6-1 and TRBJ1-5; the D is unclear. Deletions cut 7 bases from V and 2 bases from J, with 12 bases between. Germline CDR1 reads MNHNS; CDR2 reads SASEGT. This CDR3 contains 14 residues. CDR3 sequence reads: CASNRQGGNQPQHF. The CDR3 DNA reads TGTGCCAGCAACCGACAAGGAGGCAATCAGCCCCAGCATTTT.

Ten or more counts support this clonotype. The chain recombines TRBV19 with TRBJ1-1, with 7 bases aligning to TRBD1. V was pared by 3 bases and J by 5 bases, with 6 bases of the junction left unmatched. The CDR3 extends over 14 amino acids. Looked up from germline, CDR1 is LNHDA and CDR2 is SQIVND (reference sequence). The CDR3 loop is CASSILGGATEAFF. Here the CDR3 DNA reads TGTGCCAGTAGTATCCTAGGGGGCGCGACTGAAGCTTTCTTT.

This clonotype was observed many times. The gene calls are TRBV7-2 and TRBJ2-7; D gene unclear. Germline V gene data show CDR1 as SGHTA and CDR2 as FQGNSA. This CDR3 comprises 15 residues. Trimming took off 3 bases at V and 6 bases at J, with 18 bases between the two ends. DNA of the CDR3: TGTGCCAGCAGCTTGTTCTCAGCAGATCTCGGCGAGCAGTACTTC. It specifies CASSLFSADLGEQYF.

V usage is TRBV29-1 and J usage is TRBJ1-6; 10 nucleotides match TRBD1. Germline assignment: CDR1 SQVTM and CDR2 ANQGSEA. V lost 6 bases and J lost 7; bases outside the gene matches: 9. CDR3 length: 15 amino acids. CDR3: CSVVPGQGQNSPLHF. In nucleotides, the CDR3 is TGCAGCGTAGTTCCGGGACAGGGGCAAAATTCACCCCTCCACTTT.

There are many counts of this clonotype. The chain couples TRBV20-1 to TRBJ2-5, with D unresolved. This CDR3 has 10 amino acids. Between the trimmed V and J ends, which lost 5 bases and 2 bases, there was a span of 3 bases. Germline-derived CDR1 and CDR2 are DFQATT and SNEGSKA (reference sequence). The chain's CDR3 is CSAAQETQYF. The CDR3 nucleotides read TGCAGTGCTGCACAAGAGACCCAGTACTTC.

This clonotype has ten or more counts. The rearrangement links TRBV7-6 to TRBJ2-2, with 9 nucleotides matching TRBD1. V lost 5 bases and J lost 6; bases outside the gene matches: 7. CDR1 and CDR2 (germline): SGHVS, FNYEAQ. The length of the CDR3 is 15 residues. The CDR3 sequence: CASSQDRGIPGELFF. The DNA of the CDR3 is TGTGCCAGCAGCCAGGACAGGGGAATACCCGGGGAGCTGTTTTTT.

This chain joins TRBV7-2 and TRBJ1-1; D is uncertain. CDR3 size: 13 residues. The V end lost 5 bases, the J end lost 5 bases, and 12 bases lay between the germline ends. Per the germline V gene, CDR1 is SGHTA and CDR2 is FQGNSA. For the CDR3, the DNA is TGTGCCAGCAGCCCCCCCCGGTGGACTGAAGCTTTCTTT. Translating it yields CASSPPRWTEAFF. The full variable domain, its missing parts supplied by reference TRBV7-2 and TRBJ1-1, is GAGVSQSPSNKVTEKGKDVELRCDPISGHTALYWYRQSLGQGLEFLIYFQGNSAPDKSGLPSDRFSAERTGGSVSTLTIQRTQQEDSAVYLCASSPPRWTEAFFGQGTRLTVV.

This clonotype was seen repeatedly, ten times or more. The chain links TRBV20-1 to TRBJ1-1; 8 positions match TRBD1. With V trimmed by 6 bases and J by 1 base, 1 base remained unmatched. Germline V gene data show CDR1 as DFQATT and CDR2 as SNEGSKA (reference sequence). CDR3 length equals 12 residues. This chain's CDR3 is CSAGTGNTEAFF. In DNA, the CDR3 is TGCAGTGCCGGGACAGGGAACACTGAAGCTTTCTTT.

The chain carries TRBV5-1 and TRBJ2-2, with 14 positions matching TRBD2. Unmatched junction bases numbered 5, after V lost 4 bases and J lost 0 bases. The CDR3 has 18 residues. Per the germline V gene, CDR1 is SGHRS and CDR2 is YFSETQ. CDR3: CASSRLAGGPANTGELFF. CDR3 nucleotide sequence: TGCGCCAGCAGCCGACTAGCGGGGGGGCCGGCGAACACCGGGGAGCTGTTTTTT.

This clonotype was found many times. The chain links TRBV2 to TRBJ1-4; D unclear. Trimming took 5 bases from V and 8 from J, leaving 15 bases between them. CDR3 length: 14 residues. Germline CDR1 SNHLY, CDR2 FYNNEI. The CDR3 protein is CASSLGGLIEKLFF. The CDR3 DNA follows: TGTGCCAGCAGTTTGGGAGGCCTGATCGAAAAACTGTTTTTT.

The chain links TRBV7-9 to TRBJ1-3; D is undetermined. The V end lost 3 bases, the J end lost 2 bases, and 14 bases lay between the germline ends. The germline gives CDR1 SEHNR, CDR2 FQNEAQ (reference sequence). The CDR3 has 16 residues. DNA for the CDR3: TGTGCCAGCAGCTTCAACCTCGGGAGGGCTGGAAACACCATATATTTT. This encodes CASSFNLGRAGNTIYF.

This clonotype turned up a few times. The rearrangement joins TRBV6-2 or TRBV6-3 to TRBJ1-1, with D unclear. Trimming removed 2 bases from V and 2 bases from J, with 6 bases in between. CDR1 is MNHEY and CDR2 is SVGEGT in the germline V gene. The CDR3 consists of 13 residues. This CDR3 reads CASSYPTNTEAFF. The DNA of the CDR3 is TGTGCCAGCAGTTACCCGACAAACACTGAAGCTTTCTTT.

This clonotype was recorded many times. This chain links TRBV2 with TRBJ2-7; D assignment may be TRBD1 or TRBD2 (5 bases each). The germline V gene encodes CDR1 SNHLY and CDR2 FYNNEI. The CDR3 length is 13 residues. V was shortened by 10 bases and J by 1 base, with 14 bases between the two germline ends. The CDR3 bases are TGTGCCATAACCCGGGGCGCTTCCTACGAGCAGTACTTC. Protein sequence: CAITRGASYEQYF.

This chain uses TRBV10-3 with TRBJ1-1; 10 positions match TRBD1. J was trimmed by 0 bases and V by 10 bases; bases with no gene match: 5. There are 14 residues in the CDR3. CDR1 is ENHRY, CDR2 SYGVKD, per germline. The CDR3: CATGTGAMNTEAFF. The CDR3 DNA reads TGTGCCACCGGGACAGGGGCTATGAACACTGAAGCTTTCTTT.

A word on this clonotype: This may be a read error, as it is one base from a much larger clone. V gene TRBV20-1 combines with J gene TRBJ1-5; the match to TRBD1 covers 7 bases. This CDR3 spans 13 amino acids. V was clipped by 4 bases and J by 3 bases; unmatched bases: 3. CDR1 is DFQATT and CDR2 is SNEGSKA in the germline V gene (reference sequence). The CDR3 region has the DNA TGCAGTGCTACAGGACAGGTCAATCAGCCCCAGCATTTT. This gives the protein CSATGQVNQPQHF.

The table lists this clonotype with a few counts. The V gene is TRBV2, the J gene TRBJ1-2; D might be TRBD1 (6 bases). This CDR3 has 15 amino acids. V was pared by 8 bases and J by 5 bases, with 21 bases between. The germline gives CDR1 SNHLY, CDR2 FYNNEI. DNA of the CDR3: TGTGCCAGCCTGATGTATGGACAGATTTTATATGGCTACACCTTC. Amino acids: CASLMYGQILYGYTF.